The entry below describes one T cell receptor (beta chain). Sequencing was performed with immunoSEQ multiplex PCR; in TCRdb, only in-frame clones are kept and a portion is missing. The data contain tens of thousands of clones, 70% to 90% of them singletons. Germline V gives CDR1 SGHNT, CDR2 YENEEA. The V gene lost 5 bases and the J gene lost 0 bases, with 8 bases spanning the gap. CDR3 length: 15 residues. These data come from a study of T cell changes during pregnancy in multiple sclerosis. This specimen was CD4+ T cells from peripheral blood mononuclear cells, taken in the first trimester of pregnancy. This TCR was recovered from a female donor in good health, enrolled as a control in a pregnancy study. This chain uses TRBV11-3 with TRBJ2-6; the D is unclear. CDR3 bases: TGTGCCAGCAGCCCCCCGAGCTCTGGGGCCAACGTCCTGACTTTC. Translating it yields CASSPPSSGANVLTF.